What follows is one TCR beta chain and its context. The entry originates in a study of blood T cell repertoires in COVID-19. Study-wide context: The cDNA or gDNA used as material had been derived from T cells, B-cell-depleted T cells, or PBMCs.

Categorization into cohorts depended on clinical history that participants reported. Each recovered donor of Cohort 3 presented with two negative PCRs, clearance, or symptom resolution. In the source study's methods: Reference gene primer amplification gave estimated nucleated cell counts. Assay: immunoSEQ multiplex PCR; the TCRdb copy retains only in-frame clones and omits some. The DNA gave D and trimming, while V, J and clone size come from that table. The sample yields around 230,000 clones, roughly four fifths seen once. The CDR3 consists of 15 residues. Germline trimming cut 6 bases from V and 5 bases from J; bases unmatched to any gene: 10. Germline CDR1 reads SGHNT; CDR2 reads YENEEA.

The J gene is TRBJ2-7, the V gene TRBV11-3; 10 nucleotides agree with TRBD1. The sequenced material came from PBMCs or T cells enriched from blood (not recorded which). The sequence was obtained from a man in his forties or fifties who had recovered from COVID-19. The CDR3 DNA is TGTGCCAGCAGTCGTGGGACAGGGGACATCCACGAGCAGTACTTC. The encoded protein is CASSRGTGDIHEQYF.